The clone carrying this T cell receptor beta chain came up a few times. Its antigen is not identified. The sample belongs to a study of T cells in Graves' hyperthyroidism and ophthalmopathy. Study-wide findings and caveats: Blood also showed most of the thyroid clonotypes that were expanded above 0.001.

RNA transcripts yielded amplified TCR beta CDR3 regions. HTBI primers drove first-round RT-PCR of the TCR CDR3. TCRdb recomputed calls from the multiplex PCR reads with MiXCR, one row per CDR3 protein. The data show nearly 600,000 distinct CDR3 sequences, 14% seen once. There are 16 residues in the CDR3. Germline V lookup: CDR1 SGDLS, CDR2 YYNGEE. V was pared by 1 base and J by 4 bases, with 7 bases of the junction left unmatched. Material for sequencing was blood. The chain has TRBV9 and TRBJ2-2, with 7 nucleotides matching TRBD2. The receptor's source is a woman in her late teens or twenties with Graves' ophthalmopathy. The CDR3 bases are TGTGCCAGCAGCGTACAGGGAGGGGTGGGCACCGGGGAGCTGTTTTTT. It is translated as CASSVQGGVGTGELFF.